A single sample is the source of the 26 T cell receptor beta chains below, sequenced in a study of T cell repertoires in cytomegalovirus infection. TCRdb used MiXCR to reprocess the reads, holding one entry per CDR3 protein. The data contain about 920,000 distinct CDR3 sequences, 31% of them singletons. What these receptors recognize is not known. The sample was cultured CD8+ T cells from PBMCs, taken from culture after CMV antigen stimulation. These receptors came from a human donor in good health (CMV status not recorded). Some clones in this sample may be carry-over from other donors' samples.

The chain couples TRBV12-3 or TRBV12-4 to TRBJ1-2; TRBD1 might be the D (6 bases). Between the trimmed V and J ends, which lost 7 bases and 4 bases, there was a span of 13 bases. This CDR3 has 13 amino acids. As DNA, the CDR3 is TGTGCCAGCACCTCTGGGACACCCTATGGCTACACCTTC. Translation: CASTSGTPYGYTF.

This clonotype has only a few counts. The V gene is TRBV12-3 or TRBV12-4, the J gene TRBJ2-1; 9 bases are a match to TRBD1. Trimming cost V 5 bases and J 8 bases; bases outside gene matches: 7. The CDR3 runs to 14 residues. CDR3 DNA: TGTGCCAGCAGTCCGCCGACAGGGGGGGATGAGCAGTTCTTC. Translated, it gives CASSPPTGGDEQFF.

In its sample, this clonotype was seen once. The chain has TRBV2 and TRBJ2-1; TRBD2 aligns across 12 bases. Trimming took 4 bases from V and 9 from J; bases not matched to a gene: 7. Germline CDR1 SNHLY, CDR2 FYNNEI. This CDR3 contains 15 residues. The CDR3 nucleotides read TGTGCCAGCAGTGGGGGACTAGCGGGCCTCGGTGAGCAGTTCTTC. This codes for CASSGGLAGLGEQFF. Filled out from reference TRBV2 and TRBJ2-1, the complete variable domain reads EPEVTQTPSHQVTQMGQEVILRCVPISNHLYFYWYRQILGQKVEFLVSFYNNEISEKSEIFDDQFSVERPDGSNFTLKIRSTKLEDSAMYFCASSGGLAGLGEQFFGPGTRLTVL.

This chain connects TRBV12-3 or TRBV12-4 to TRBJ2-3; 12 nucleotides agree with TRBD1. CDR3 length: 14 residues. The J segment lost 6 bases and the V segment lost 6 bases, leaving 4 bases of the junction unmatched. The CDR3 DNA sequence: TGTGCCAGCAGGGGGACAGGGGGCGATGATACGCAGTATTTT. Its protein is CASRGTGGDDTQYF.

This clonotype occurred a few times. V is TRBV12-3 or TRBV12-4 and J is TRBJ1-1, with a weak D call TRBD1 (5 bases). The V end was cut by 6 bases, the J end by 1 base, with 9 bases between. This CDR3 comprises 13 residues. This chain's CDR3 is CASRGHPNTEAFF. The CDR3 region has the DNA TGTGCCAGCAGAGGACACCCGAACACTGAAGCTTTCTTT.

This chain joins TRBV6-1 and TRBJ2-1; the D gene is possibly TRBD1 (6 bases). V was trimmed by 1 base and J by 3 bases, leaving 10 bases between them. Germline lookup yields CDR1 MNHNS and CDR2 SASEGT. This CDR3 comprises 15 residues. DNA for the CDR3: TGTGCCAGCAGTGAAGGGACAGTGCTCTACAATGAGCAGTTCTTC. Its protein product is CASSEGTVLYNEQFF.

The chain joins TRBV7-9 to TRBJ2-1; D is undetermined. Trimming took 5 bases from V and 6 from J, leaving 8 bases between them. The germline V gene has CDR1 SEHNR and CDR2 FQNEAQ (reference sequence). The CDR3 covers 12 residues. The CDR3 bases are TGTGCCAGCAGCCCCCCATTCAATGAGCAGTTCTTC. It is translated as CASSPPFNEQFF.

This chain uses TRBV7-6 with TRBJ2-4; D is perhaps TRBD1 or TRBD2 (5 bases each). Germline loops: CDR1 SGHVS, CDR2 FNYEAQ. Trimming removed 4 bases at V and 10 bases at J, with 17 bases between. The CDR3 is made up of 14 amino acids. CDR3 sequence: CASSSPGTGRIQYF. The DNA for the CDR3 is TGTGCCAGCAGCTCCCCCGGGACGGGTCGTATTCAGTACTTC.

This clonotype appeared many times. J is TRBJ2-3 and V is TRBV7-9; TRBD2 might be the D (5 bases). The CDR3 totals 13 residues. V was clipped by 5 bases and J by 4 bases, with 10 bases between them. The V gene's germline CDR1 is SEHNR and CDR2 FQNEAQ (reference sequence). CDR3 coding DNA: TGTGCCAGCAGCCTGGAGGCCCCAGATACGCAGTATTTT. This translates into CASSLEAPDTQYF.

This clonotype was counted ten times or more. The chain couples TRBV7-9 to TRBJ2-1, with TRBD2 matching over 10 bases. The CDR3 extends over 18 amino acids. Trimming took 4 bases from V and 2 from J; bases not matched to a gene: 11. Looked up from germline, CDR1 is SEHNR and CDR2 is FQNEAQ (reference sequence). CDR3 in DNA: TGTGCCAGCAGCTCCCCCCCCGAGCGGGGGGGCCCCTACAATGAGCAGTTCTTC. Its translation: CASSSPPERGGPYNEQFF.

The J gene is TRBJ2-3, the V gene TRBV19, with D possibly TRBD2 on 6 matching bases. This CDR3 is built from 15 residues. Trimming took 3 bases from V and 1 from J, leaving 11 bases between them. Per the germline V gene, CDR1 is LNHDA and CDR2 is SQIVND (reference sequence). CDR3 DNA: TGTGCCAGTAGTATGGATGCTAGCGGCACAGATACGCAGTATTTT. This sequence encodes CASSMDASGTDTQYF.

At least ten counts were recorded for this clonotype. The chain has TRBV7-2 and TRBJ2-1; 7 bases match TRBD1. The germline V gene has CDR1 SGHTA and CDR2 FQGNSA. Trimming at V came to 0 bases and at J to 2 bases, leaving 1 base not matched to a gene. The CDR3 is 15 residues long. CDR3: CASSLAGTAYNEQFF. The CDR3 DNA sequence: TGTGCCAGCAGCTTAGCCGGGACAGCCTACAATGAGCAGTTCTTC.

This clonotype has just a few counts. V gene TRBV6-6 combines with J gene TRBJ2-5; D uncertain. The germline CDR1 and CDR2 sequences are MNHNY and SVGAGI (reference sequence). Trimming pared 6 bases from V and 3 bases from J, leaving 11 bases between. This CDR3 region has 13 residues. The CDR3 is CASSPGWKETQYF. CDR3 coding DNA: TGTGCCAGCAGCCCAGGATGGAAAGAGACCCAGTACTTC.

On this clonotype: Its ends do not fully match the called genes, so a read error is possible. CDR3 sequence: CASNGQNGCTF. For the CDR3, the DNA is TGTGCCAGCAATGGGCAGAATGGCTGCACCTTC. The chain joins TRBV6-5 to TRBJ1-2, with D unclear. CDR3 size: 11 residues. Germline V gives CDR1 MNHEY, CDR2 SVGAGI.

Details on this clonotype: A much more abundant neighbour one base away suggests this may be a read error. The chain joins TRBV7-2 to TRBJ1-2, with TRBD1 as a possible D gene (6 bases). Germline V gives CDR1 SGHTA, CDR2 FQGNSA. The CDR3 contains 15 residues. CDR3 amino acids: CGSSARDTTNYGYTF. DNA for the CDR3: TGTGGCAGCAGCGCCCGGGACACTACTAACTATGGCTACACCTTC. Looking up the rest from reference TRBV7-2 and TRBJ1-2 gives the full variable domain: GAGVSQSPSNKVTEKGKDVELRCDPISGHTALYWYRQSLGQGLEFLIYFQGNSAPDKSGLPSDRFSAERTGGSVSTLTIQRTQQEDSAVYLCGSSARDTTNYGYTFGSGTRLTVV.

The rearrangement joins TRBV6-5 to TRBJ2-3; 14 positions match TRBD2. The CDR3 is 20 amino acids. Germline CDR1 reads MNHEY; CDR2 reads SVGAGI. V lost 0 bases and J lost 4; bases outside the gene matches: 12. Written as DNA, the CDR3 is TGTGCCAGCAGTTACTCGGGCCAAGAGTGGACTAGCGGGGGGTCAGATACGCAGTATTTT. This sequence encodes CASSYSGQEWTSGGSDTQYF.

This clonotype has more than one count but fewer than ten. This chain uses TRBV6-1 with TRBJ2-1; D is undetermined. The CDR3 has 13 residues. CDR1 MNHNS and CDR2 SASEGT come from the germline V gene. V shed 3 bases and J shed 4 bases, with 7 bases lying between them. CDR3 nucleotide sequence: TGTGCCAGCAGTGACCAGGTTTACAATGAGCAGTTCTTC. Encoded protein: CASSDQVYNEQFF.

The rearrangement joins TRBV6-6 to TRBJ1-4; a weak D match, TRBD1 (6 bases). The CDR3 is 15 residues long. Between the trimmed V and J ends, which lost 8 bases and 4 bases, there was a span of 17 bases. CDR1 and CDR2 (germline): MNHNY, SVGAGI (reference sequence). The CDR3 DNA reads TGTGCCAGCCAACTGAGGGGGAGCGGTAATGAAAAACTGTTTTTT. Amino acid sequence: CASQLRGSGNEKLFF.

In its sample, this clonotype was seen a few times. CDR3 sequence: CASSEAYGSYEQYF. CDR3 DNA: TGTGCCAGCAGTGAAGCGTACGGCTCCTACGAGCAGTACTTC. This chain connects TRBV2 to TRBJ2-7; D unclear. V was clipped by 0 bases and J by 0 bases, with 6 bases between them. From germline, CDR1 is SNHLY and CDR2 FYNNEI. CDR3 size: 14 residues.

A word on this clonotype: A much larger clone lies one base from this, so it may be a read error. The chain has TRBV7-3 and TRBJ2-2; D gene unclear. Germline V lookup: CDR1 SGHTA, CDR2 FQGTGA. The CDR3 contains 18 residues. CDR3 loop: CASSLMEPGHYNTRELFF. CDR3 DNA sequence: TGTGCCAGCAGCTTAATGGAACCGGGCCACTACAACACCAGGGAGCTGTTTTTT.

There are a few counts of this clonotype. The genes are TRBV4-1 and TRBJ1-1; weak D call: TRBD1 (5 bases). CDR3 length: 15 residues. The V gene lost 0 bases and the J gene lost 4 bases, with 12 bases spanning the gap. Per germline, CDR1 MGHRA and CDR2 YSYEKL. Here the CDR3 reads CASSQEWRGGTEAFF. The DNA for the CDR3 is TGCGCCAGCAGCCAAGAGTGGAGGGGAGGCACTGAAGCTTTCTTT.

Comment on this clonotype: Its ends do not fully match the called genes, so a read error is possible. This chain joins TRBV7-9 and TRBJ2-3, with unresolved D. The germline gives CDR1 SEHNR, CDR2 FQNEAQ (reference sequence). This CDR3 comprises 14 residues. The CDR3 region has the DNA TGTACCAGCAGCTTCGCCACCAACGGGGATACGCAGTATTTT. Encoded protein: CTSSFATNGDTQYF.

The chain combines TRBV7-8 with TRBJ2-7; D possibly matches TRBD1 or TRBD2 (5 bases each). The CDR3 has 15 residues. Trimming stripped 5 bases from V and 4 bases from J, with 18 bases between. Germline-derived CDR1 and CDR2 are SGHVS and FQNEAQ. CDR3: CASSPPSLGPYEQYF. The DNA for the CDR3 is TGTGCCAGCAGCCCACCGTCCCTGGGACCGTACGAGCAGTACTTC.

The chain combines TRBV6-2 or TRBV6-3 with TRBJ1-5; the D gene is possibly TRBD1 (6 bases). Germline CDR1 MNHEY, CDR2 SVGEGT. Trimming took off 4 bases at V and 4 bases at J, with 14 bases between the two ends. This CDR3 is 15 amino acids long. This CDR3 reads CASSFGGGPNQPQHF. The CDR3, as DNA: TGTGCCAGCAGTTTCGGTGGGGGGCCTAATCAGCCCCAGCATTTT.

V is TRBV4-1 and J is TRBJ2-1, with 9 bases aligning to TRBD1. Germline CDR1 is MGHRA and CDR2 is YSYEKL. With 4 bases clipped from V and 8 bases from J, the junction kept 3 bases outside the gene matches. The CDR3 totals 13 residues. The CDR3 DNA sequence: TGCGCCAGCAGCCCCAGACAGGGGGATGAGCAGTTCTTC. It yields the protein CASSPRQGDEQFF.

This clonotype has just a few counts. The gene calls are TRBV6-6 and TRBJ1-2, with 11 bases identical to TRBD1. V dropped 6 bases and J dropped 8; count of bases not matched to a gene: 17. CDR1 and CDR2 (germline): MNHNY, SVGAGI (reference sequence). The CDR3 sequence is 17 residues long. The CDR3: CASRSPRTGGAERGYTF. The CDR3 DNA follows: TGTGCCAGCAGATCACCAAGGACAGGGGGCGCGGAGCGGGGCTACACCTTC.